Below, 21 T cell receptor beta chains from the same sample are listed, as sequenced in a study of T cells in localized non-small cell lung cancer. Assay: immunoSEQ multiplex PCR; the TCRdb copy retains only in-frame clones and omits some. The sample lists roughly 1,800 clones, less than 25% occurring once. Source: normal lung tissue next to the tumor, taken before any cancer treatment. These receptors were collected from a woman aged 35 to 70 with stage II squamous cell lung carcinoma.

The chain is built from TRBV6-8 and TRBJ2-1, with TRBD2 matching over 7 bases. Trimming removed 10 bases from V and 6 bases from J; junction bases left unmatched: 12. The CDR3 contains 14 residues. Per germline, CDR1 MNHGY and CDR2 SAAAGT. DNA of the CDR3: TGTGCCATCAGATCCAGCGGGATAGGCAATGAGCAGTTCTTC. Amino acids: CAIRSSGIGNEQFF.

The chain is built from TRBV11-3 and TRBJ2-7; tentative D call: TRBD2 (6 bases). Germline V lookup: CDR1 SGHNT, CDR2 YENEEA. The CDR3 sequence is 14 residues long. The V and J ends lost 3 bases and 7 bases respectively, with 16 bases between them. The DNA of the CDR3 is TGTGCCAGCAGCTTGGATACTAGCTTAAGAGAGCAGTACTTC. Its protein product is CASSLDTSLREQYF.

The V gene is TRBV5-1, the J gene TRBJ1-5, with D maybe TRBD1 (6 bases). The germline V and J ends were trimmed by 4 bases and 3 bases, with 11 bases remaining between them. Germline V gives CDR1 SGHRS, CDR2 YFSETQ. There are 14 residues in the CDR3. The CDR3 DNA reads TGCGCCAGCAGCCCGGACAGCCCCAATCAGCCCCAGCATTTT. It encodes CASSPDSPNQPQHF.

The chain couples TRBV11-3 to TRBJ1-2; D remains ambiguous. CDR3 length: 16 residues. CDR1 is SGHNT and CDR2 is YENEEA in the germline V gene. Trimming shortened V by 0 bases and J by 2 bases, and 13 bases separated the two germline ends. CDR3 sequence reads: CASSLEIRGSNYGYTF. The CDR3 DNA reads TGTGCCAGCAGCTTAGAAATCAGAGGGTCGAACTATGGCTACACCTTC.

The chain uses TRBV18 and TRBJ2-2; 9 bases align to TRBD1. Unmatched junction bases numbered 2, after V lost 6 bases and J lost 3 bases. Germline V CDR1 and CDR2: KGHSH, LQKENI. The CDR3 length is 14 residues. CDR3 coding DNA: TGTGCCAGCTCGGGACAGGGTTACACCGGGGAGCTGTTTTTT. It codes for CASSGQGYTGELFF.

The V gene is TRBV12-5, the J gene TRBJ1-1, with D possibly matching TRBD1 (6 bases). CDR1 and CDR2 (germline): LGHNT, FRNRAP. The CDR3 extends over 15 amino acids. CDR3 region: CASLTSGTQNTEAFF. The CDR3 DNA sequence: TGTGCCAGCCTCACGTCCGGGACACAGAACACTGAAGCTTTCTTT.

The chain combines TRBV6-8 with TRBJ2-5, with no clear D. Trimming pared 8 bases from V and 2 bases from J, leaving 15 bases between. This CDR3 contains 14 residues. Germline CDR1 reads MNHGY; CDR2 reads SAAAGT. The CDR3 DNA reads as TGTGCCAGCCGCACCGGTGTCCTTCAAGAGACCCAGTACTTC. Translation gives CASRTGVLQETQYF.

The chain carries TRBV2 and TRBJ1-2; 7 bases match TRBD1. The trim removed 5 bases at V and 5 bases at J, leaving 5 bases unmatched. CDR3 length equals 13 residues. Germline assignment: CDR1 SNHLY and CDR2 FYNNEI. CDR3 nucleotide sequence: TGTGCCAGCAGTAAGGACAGGAAGTATGGCTACACCTTC. It translates to CASSKDRKYGYTF.

This chain uses TRBV10-2 with TRBJ2-2, with D hard to call. Per germline, CDR1 WSHSY and CDR2 SAAADI. Trimming cost V 3 bases and J 3 bases, with 8 bases left between them. CDR3 size: 14 residues. The CDR3 bases are TGCGCCAGCAGTGACGGGCCCGACACCGGGGAGCTGTTTTTT. Its protein is CASSDGPDTGELFF.

V gene TRBV28 combines with J gene TRBJ1-4; 11 bases line up with TRBD1. CDR3 length equals 15 residues. The V gene's germline CDR1 is MDHEN and CDR2 SYDVKM. The trim removed 5 bases at V and 8 bases at J, leaving 7 bases unmatched. The CDR3 here is CASSLGGTGGEKLFF. The CDR3 coding sequence is TGTGCCAGCAGTCTAGGTGGGACAGGGGGAGAAAAACTGTTTTTT.

This clone was recorded a few times. The genes are TRBV18 and TRBJ2-4; D possibly corresponds to TRBD2 (5 bases). With 1 base removed from V and 8 bases from J, the gap between germline ends came to 12 bases. Germline V gene data show CDR1 as KGHSH and CDR2 as LQKENI. The CDR3 length is 14 residues. CDR3 protein: CASSPQTRVDIQYF. The CDR3 nucleotides are TGTGCCAGCTCACCACAAACTAGGGTAGACATTCAGTACTTC.

V gene TRBV11-3 combines with J gene TRBJ1-1; D is undetermined. Trimming cost V 5 bases and J 1 base, with 14 bases left between them. The CDR3 covers 15 residues. Germline CDR1 SGHNT, CDR2 YENEEA. The CDR3 loop is CASSPVGSQNTEAFF. CDR3 DNA sequence: TGTGCCAGCAGCCCGGTGGGGTCCCAGAACACTGAAGCTTTCTTT.

This clone occurred a few times. This chain links TRBV27 with TRBJ2-7; D is unclear. The length of the CDR3 is 15 residues. Germline V gene sequence: CDR1 MNHEY, CDR2 SMNVEV (reference sequence). Trimming removed 0 bases at V and 5 bases at J, with 14 bases between. This CDR3 reads CASSLSMTPRNEQYF. In DNA form, the CDR3 reads TGTGCCAGCAGTTTATCGATGACCCCCCGAAACGAGCAGTACTTC.

The V gene is TRBV9, the J gene TRBJ1-3; D not resolved. V lost 0 bases and J lost 4, with 8 bases in between. The CDR3 has 14 residues. Germline CDR1 and CDR2: SGDLS and YYNGEE. CDR3 in DNA: TGTGCCAGCAGCGTAGCTACGGGGGGAAACACCATATATTTT. Protein product: CASSVATGGNTIYF.

The chain couples TRBV28 to TRBJ2-7; TRBD1 agrees at 7 bases. Trimming removed 7 bases from V and 5 bases from J; junction bases left unmatched: 8. The CDR3 extends over 13 amino acids. CDR1 and CDR2 (germline): MDHEN, SYDVKM. In DNA form, the CDR3 reads TGTGCCAGCACCGAGGGGGCTCGGGACGAGCAGTACTTC. Translated: CASTEGARDEQYF.

CDR3 sequence: CATWGMRHYEQYF. The CDR3 DNA reads TGCGCCACCTGGGGGATGCGACACTACGAGCAGTACTTC. The rearrangement uses TRBV10-2 and TRBJ2-7; D could derive from TRBD1 or TRBD2 (5 bases each). The length of the CDR3 is 13 residues. Germline V lookup: CDR1 WSHSY, CDR2 SAAADI. The V end was cut by 10 bases, the J end by 3 bases, with 16 bases between.

This clone has only a few counts. The rearrangement links TRBV9 to TRBJ2-7; 14 bases line up with TRBD2. The CDR3 extends over 17 amino acids. Trimming at V came to 6 bases and at J to 0 bases, leaving 8 bases not matched to a gene. Germline V gene lookup returns CDR1 SGDLS and CDR2 YYNGEE. Written as DNA, the CDR3 is TGTGCCAGCATTCCGGGACTAGCGGGAGAAACCTCCTACGAGCAGTACTTC. Its protein is CASIPGLAGETSYEQYF.

J is TRBJ2-7 and V is TRBV9; a possible D gene is TRBD2 (5 bases). Germline loops: CDR1 SGDLS, CDR2 YYNGEE. CDR3 length: 14 amino acids. Trimming stripped 0 bases from V and 2 bases from J, with 9 bases between. The CDR3 DNA is TGTGCCAGCAGCGTAGGGATCGGGGCCTACGAGCAGTACTTC. It codes for CASSVGIGAYEQYF.

This clone turned up a few times. This chain links TRBV19 with TRBJ2-7; D remains unclear. The CDR3 consists of 12 residues. CDR1 and CDR2 from the germline V gene are LNHDA and SQIVND (reference sequence). Trimming removed 5 bases from V and 0 bases from J, with 5 bases in between. In nucleotides, the CDR3 is TGTGCCAGTAGTTCGAGCTCCTACGAGCAGTACTTC. It encodes CASSSSSYEQYF.

The chain joins TRBV6-8 to TRBJ2-5, with 7 bases matching TRBD2. The CDR3 totals 14 residues. Per the germline V gene, CDR1 is MNHGY and CDR2 is SAAAGT. V was clipped by 10 bases and J by 3 bases; unmatched bases: 11. The CDR3 region is CAIRGGRDEETQYF. In nucleotides, the CDR3 is TGTGCCATCCGTGGCGGGAGAGATGAAGAGACCCAGTACTTC.

V and J are TRBV12-5 and TRBJ2-2, with D hard to call. CDR3 length equals 12 residues. Per germline, CDR1 LGHNT and CDR2 FRNRAP. This CDR3 is CASNRNTGELFF. CDR3 sequence (DNA): TGTGCCAGCAACCGGAACACCGGGGAGCTGTTTTTT.